These 28 T cell receptor beta chains came from one sample sequenced in a study of immune evolution from preneoplasia to lung adenocarcinoma. TCRdb's table, derived via immunoSEQ multiplex PCR, lists solely in-frame clones and lacks some. The data contain some 11,000 clones, 76% of them singletons. Sequencing input: FFPE normal lung tissue adjacent to the tumor. All receptors derive from a person between 55 and 69 years old with lung adenocarcinoma. Some clones in this sample may be carry-over from other donors' samples.

The V call is TRBV7-2, the J call TRBJ2-4, with D possibly matching TRBD2 (5 bases). The CDR3 has 14 residues. CDR1 and CDR2 from the germline V gene are SGHTA and FQGNSA. The ends were cut back, 5 bases at V and 9 bases at J, with 17 bases in the middle. CDR3 region: CASSTTGGVGIQYF. The CDR3 nucleotides are TGTGCCAGCAGCACTACCGGAGGTGTAGGCATTCAGTACTTC.

CDR3 sequence: CAWSSNTGYEQYF. CDR3 DNA: TGTGCCTGGAGTTCAAATACAGGGTACGAGCAGTACTTC. The chain employs TRBV30 and TRBJ2-7; maybe TRBD1 (6 bases). Trimming stripped 2 bases from V and 4 bases from J, with 12 bases between. Germline V CDR1 and CDR2: GTSNPN, SVGIG (reference sequence). The CDR3 length is 13 residues.

The J gene is TRBJ2-1, the V gene TRBV7-6; TRBD2 might be the D (6 bases). Trimming left V 1 base short and J 8 bases short, with 12 bases between. The CDR3 has 14 amino acids. CDR1 and CDR2 (germline): SGHVS, FNYEAQ. CDR3 nucleotide sequence: TGTGCCAGCAGCTTAGTGTTGCGGGGCCATGAGCAGTTCTTC. Encoded protein: CASSLVLRGHEQFF.

The CDR3 reads CASSQGPGGSGETQYF. The CDR3 nucleotides are TGCGCCAGCAGCCAAGGTCCAGGGGGATCGGGAGAGACCCAGTACTTC. The gene calls are TRBV4-1 and TRBJ2-5; 7 nucleotides line up with TRBD1. V was clipped by 1 base and J by 4 bases; unmatched bases: 9. This CDR3 has 16 amino acids. Germline V lookup: CDR1 MGHRA, CDR2 YSYEKL.

The J gene is TRBJ2-1, the V gene TRBV18, with D possibly matching TRBD1 (6 bases). Per the germline V gene, CDR1 is KGHSH and CDR2 is LQKENI. V shed 8 bases and J shed 13 bases, with 18 bases lying between them. There are 12 residues in the CDR3. The CDR3 DNA sequence: TGTGCCAGCACCAGCGAACAGGGCCGTCAGTTCTTC. This gives the protein CASTSEQGRQFF.

This chain joins TRBV30 and TRBJ2-7, with D maybe TRBD1 (5 bases). The germline V gene has CDR1 GTSNPN and CDR2 SVGIG (reference sequence). The CDR3 spans 11 residues. Between the trimmed V and J ends, which lost 4 bases and 6 bases, there was a span of 10 bases. In DNA form, the CDR3 reads TGTGCCTGGACACAGGAAATCGAGCAGTACTTC. It specifies CAWTQEIEQYF.

The V and J genes are TRBV29-1 and TRBJ1-2; 9 nucleotides align to TRBD1. V was pared by 3 bases and J by 7 bases, with 3 bases of the junction left unmatched. The germline V gene encodes CDR1 SQVTM and CDR2 ANQGSEA. The CDR3 has 12 amino acids. CDR3 nucleotides: TGCAGCGTTGAGGACAGGGGTGGTGGCTACACCTTC. It specifies CSVEDRGGGYTF.

The sample holds one count of this clone. The chain has TRBV5-1 and TRBJ2-7; 8 nucleotides line up with TRBD1. The trim removed 3 bases at V and 2 bases at J, leaving 1 base unmatched. The germline V gene encodes CDR1 SGHRS and CDR2 YFSETQ. The CDR3 spans 13 residues. This CDR3 is CASSWGQAYEQYF. The CDR3 nucleotides read TGCGCCAGCAGCTGGGGACAGGCCTACGAGCAGTACTTC.

The J gene is TRBJ2-1, the V gene TRBV9; the D gene is possibly TRBD2 (5 bases). This CDR3 contains 14 residues. V gave up 0 bases and J gave up 4 bases, with 8 bases separating them. Germline lookup yields CDR1 SGDLS and CDR2 YYNGEE. CDR3 residues: CASSVAGNYNEQFF. CDR3 nucleotides: TGTGCCAGCAGCGTAGCGGGAAATTACAATGAGCAGTTCTTC.

The chain combines TRBV27 with TRBJ2-7, with 7 bases lining up with TRBD2. Trimming removed 3 bases from V and 2 bases from J; junction bases left unmatched: 4. The CDR3 loop spans 14 amino acids. Per germline, CDR1 MNHEY and CDR2 SMNVEV (reference sequence). The CDR3 sequence: CASSFRAGAYEQYF. The CDR3 DNA sequence: TGTGCCAGCAGTTTCAGGGCGGGGGCCTACGAGCAGTACTTC.

The chain has TRBV5-1 and TRBJ2-7, with a weak D call TRBD1 (7 bases). The CDR3 sequence is 14 residues long. V was clipped by 4 bases and J by 2 bases, with 13 bases between them. CDR1 and CDR2 (germline): SGHRS, YFSETQ. CDR3 nucleotide sequence: TGCGCCAGCAGCGAGACAGGGAGGACCTACGAGCAGTACTTC. Its protein product is CASSETGRTYEQYF. Supplemented by reference TRBV5-1 and TRBJ2-7, the full variable domain reads KAGVTQTPRYLIKTRGQQVTLSCSPISGHRSVSWYQQTPGQGLQFLFEYFSETQRNKGNFPGRFSGRQFSNSRSEMNVSTLELGDSALYLCASSETGRTYEQYFGPGTRLTVT.

This rearrangement joins TRBV28 to TRBJ2-1, with D unclear. The CDR3 sequence is 12 residues long. Germline CDR1 MDHEN, CDR2 SYDVKM. Trimming left V 7 bases short and J 4 bases short, with 8 bases between. The DNA of the CDR3 is TGTGCCAGCACTGCGGAATACAATGAGCAGTTCTTC. Amino acids: CASTAEYNEQFF.

The gene calls are TRBV5-8 and TRBJ1-1, with D possibly matching TRBD1 (6 bases). This CDR3 has 16 residues. V was trimmed by 3 bases and J by 1 base, leaving 16 bases between them. CDR1 and CDR2 (germline): SGHTS, YDEGEE. This CDR3 reads CASSSWGQAENTEAFF. CDR3 DNA: TGTGCCAGCAGCTCCTGGGGGCAGGCCGAGAACACTGAAGCTTTCTTT.

The chain combines TRBV27 with TRBJ2-1; TRBD2 might be the D (5 bases). CDR3 size: 14 residues. V was pared by 3 bases and J by 2 bases, with 8 bases between. CDR1 MNHEY and CDR2 SMNVEV come from the germline V gene (reference sequence). CDR3 amino acids: CASSFSGTYNEQFF. The CDR3 nucleotides read TGTGCCAGCAGTTTCAGCGGTACCTACAATGAGCAGTTCTTC.

This clone was counted only a few times. The chain carries TRBV9 and TRBJ2-2; 8 bases are shared with TRBD1. CDR1 is SGDLS and CDR2 is YYNGEE in the germline V gene. There are 16 residues in the CDR3. Trimming at V came to 0 bases and at J to 6 bases, leaving 7 bases not matched to a gene. The CDR3 region is CASSVGTGSMSGELFF. The CDR3 bases are TGTGCCAGCAGCGTAGGGACAGGGTCCATGTCCGGGGAGCTGTTTTTT.

This clone is labeled medium-sized. J is TRBJ1-2 and V is TRBV9; no clear D gene. Germline lookup yields CDR1 SGDLS and CDR2 YYNGEE. V was shortened by 5 bases and J by 6 bases, with 8 bases between the two germline ends. The CDR3 consists of 11 residues. The chain's CDR3 is CASSSPDGYTF. In DNA form, the CDR3 reads TGTGCCAGCAGTTCCCCCGATGGCTACACCTTC.

The chain has TRBV5-1 and TRBJ2-1; 8 nucleotides match TRBD2. The length of the CDR3 is 15 residues. Germline V gene lookup returns CDR1 SGHRS and CDR2 YFSETQ. V trimming: 2 bases; J trimming: 0 bases; junction bases outside the gene matches: 1. The CDR3 nucleotides read TGCGCCAGCAGCTTAACTAGCGGCTCCTACAATGAGCAGTTCTTC. The encoded protein is CASSLTSGSYNEQFF.

This chain joins TRBV6-5 and TRBJ2-2; possibly TRBD2 for D (5 bases). The CDR3 spans 15 residues. Trimming took off 11 bases at V and 1 base at J, with 17 bases between the two ends. The germline CDR1 and CDR2 sequences are MNHEY and SVGAGI. As DNA, the CDR3 is TGTGCCGCCCAACATTGGAGGCAGAACACCGGGGAGCTGTTTTTT. Translation: CAAQHWRQNTGELFF.

This chain uses TRBV7-8 with TRBJ2-3, with D uncertain. V shed 2 bases and J shed 2 bases, with 14 bases lying between them. The germline V gene has CDR1 SGHVS and CDR2 FQNEAQ. The CDR3 loop spans 16 amino acids. CDR3 DNA: TGTGCCAGCAGCTTATTGCCTAGTTTCTCCACAGATACGCAGTATTTT. It encodes CASSLLPSFSTDTQYF.

The V call is TRBV7-2, the J call TRBJ2-7, with 16 bases matching TRBD2. Germline V CDR1 and CDR2: SGHTA, FQGNSA. The CDR3 is 17 amino acids. V gave up 4 bases and J gave up 7 bases; unmatched junction bases: 10. CDR3 bases: TGTGCCAGCAGCTCGAGGGGGACTAGCGGGAGGGCGGCTGAGCAGTACTTC. Translation gives CASSSRGTSGRAAEQYF. Full variable domain (missing parts from reference TRBV7-2 and TRBJ2-7): GAGVSQSPSNKVTEKGKDVELRCDPISGHTALYWYRQSLGQGLEFLIYFQGNSAPDKSGLPSDRFSAERTGGSVSTLTIQRTQQEDSAVYLCASSSRGTSGRAAEQYFGPGTRLTVT.

By share, this clone counts as medium-sized. The chain has TRBV14 and TRBJ1-1; 10 nucleotides align to TRBD1. The V and J ends lost 4 bases and 3 bases, in that order; junction bases with no gene match: 11. Germline CDR1 and CDR2: SGHDN and FVKESK. The CDR3 has 17 amino acids. Here the CDR3 DNA reads TGTGCCAGCAGCCCCCTAGGGGGGGACAGGGGACACACTGAAGCTTTCTTT. It yields the protein CASSPLGGDRGHTEAFF.

The V call is TRBV5-4, the J call TRBJ2-2; 9 bases agree with TRBD2. This CDR3 is built from 16 residues. The J segment lost 3 bases and the V segment lost 2 bases, leaving 5 bases of the junction unmatched. Germline-derived CDR1 and CDR2 are SGHNT and YYREEE (reference sequence). The chain's CDR3 is CASSLGTSRYTGELFF. The CDR3 nucleotides read TGTGCCAGCAGCTTAGGGACTAGCAGATACACCGGGGAGCTGTTTTTT. Complete variable domain (other parts from reference TRBV5-4 and TRBJ2-2): ETGVTQSPTHLIKTRGQQVTLRCSSQSGHNTVSWYQQALGQGPQFIFQYYREEENGRGNFPPRFSGLQFPNYSSELNVNALELDDSALYLCASSLGTSRYTGELFFGEGSRLTVL.

The chain links TRBV15 to TRBJ2-7; a weak D match, TRBD1 (6 bases). The CDR3 loop spans 14 amino acids. Trimming removed 5 bases from V and 3 bases from J, with 14 bases in between. Looked up from germline, CDR1 is LNHNV and CDR2 is YYDKDF (reference sequence). The CDR3 DNA is TGTGCCACCAGCTTCCAGGGGCTCCTCTACGAGCAGTACTTC. This translates into CATSFQGLLYEQYF.

This clone was seen more than once but under ten times. V gene TRBV18 combines with J gene TRBJ2-5; no clear D gene. CDR1 is KGHSH, CDR2 LQKENI, per germline. Deletions cut 3 bases from V and 5 bases from J, with 10 bases between. This CDR3 has 13 amino acids. The CDR3 nucleotides read TGTGCCAGCTCACCTATTACCGGGGAGACCCAGTACTTC. Translated: CASSPITGETQYF.

The V and J genes are TRBV4-1 and TRBJ1-5; D call uncertain. CDR1 MGHRA and CDR2 YSYEKL come from the germline V gene. The CDR3 extends over 16 amino acids. V lost 1 base and J 2 bases, leaving 12 bases between the germline ends. The CDR3 DNA is TGCGCCAGCAGCCAAGGGCCCACCGGGGGCAATCAGCCCCAGCATTTT. Residues: CASSQGPTGGNQPQHF.

The J gene is TRBJ1-2, the V gene TRBV6-6; no clear D gene. The germline V and J ends were trimmed by 7 bases and 10 bases, with 22 bases remaining between them. Germline values: CDR1 MNHNY, CDR2 SVGAGI (reference sequence). The CDR3 is made up of 14 amino acids. The CDR3 nucleotides are TGTGCCAGCAAGAGCGCAGTCGCAGCTGGGGTCTACACCTTC. It specifies CASKSAVAAGVYTF.

The rearrangement links TRBV28 to TRBJ2-6; no clear D gene. In germline, CDR1 is MDHEN, CDR2 SYDVKM. CDR3 length: 14 amino acids. Trimming took 2 bases from V and 0 from J, leaving 2 bases between them. Here the CDR3 reads CASSLLSGANVLTF. In nucleotides, the CDR3 is TGTGCCAGCAGTTTACTCTCTGGGGCCAACGTCCTGACTTTC.

This chain links TRBV7-2 with TRBJ2-7, with D unresolved. Germline assignment: CDR1 SGHTA and CDR2 FQGNSA. The ends were cut back, 1 base at V and 0 bases at J, with 10 bases in the middle. The CDR3 is 15 amino acids. CDR3 sequence: CASSLGGSLSYEQYF. As DNA, the CDR3 is TGTGCCAGCAGCTTAGGCGGCAGCCTCTCCTACGAGCAGTACTTC.